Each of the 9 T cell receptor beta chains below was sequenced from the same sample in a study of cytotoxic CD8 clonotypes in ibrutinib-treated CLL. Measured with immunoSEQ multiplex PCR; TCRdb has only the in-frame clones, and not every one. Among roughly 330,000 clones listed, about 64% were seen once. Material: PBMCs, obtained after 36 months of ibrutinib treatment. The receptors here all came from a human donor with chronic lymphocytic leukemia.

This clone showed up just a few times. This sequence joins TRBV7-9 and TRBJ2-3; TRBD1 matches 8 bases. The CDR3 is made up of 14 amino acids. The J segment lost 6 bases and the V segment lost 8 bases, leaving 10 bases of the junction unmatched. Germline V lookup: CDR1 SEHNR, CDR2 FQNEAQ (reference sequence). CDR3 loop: CASQWTGSRDTQYF. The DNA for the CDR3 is TGTGCCAGCCAATGGACAGGGTCTCGGGATACGCAGTATTTT.

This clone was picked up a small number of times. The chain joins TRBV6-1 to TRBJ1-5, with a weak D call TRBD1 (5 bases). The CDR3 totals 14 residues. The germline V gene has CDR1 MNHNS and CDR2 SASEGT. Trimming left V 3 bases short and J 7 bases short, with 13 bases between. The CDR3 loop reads CASSEVSGEQPQHF. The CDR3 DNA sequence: TGTGCCAGCAGTGAGGTTTCGGGGGAACAGCCCCAGCATTTT.

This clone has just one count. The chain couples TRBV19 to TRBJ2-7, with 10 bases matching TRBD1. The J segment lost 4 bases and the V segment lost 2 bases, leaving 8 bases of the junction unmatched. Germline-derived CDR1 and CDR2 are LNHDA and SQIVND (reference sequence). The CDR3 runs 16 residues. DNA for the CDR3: TGTGCCAGTAGTATAACGACAGGGGGCGTTAAATACGAGCAGTACTTC. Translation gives CASSITTGGVKYEQYF.

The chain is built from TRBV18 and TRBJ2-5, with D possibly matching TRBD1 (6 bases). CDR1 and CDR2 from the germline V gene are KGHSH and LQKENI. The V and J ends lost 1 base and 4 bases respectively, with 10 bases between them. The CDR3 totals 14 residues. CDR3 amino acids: CASSPRQGLETQYF. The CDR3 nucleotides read TGTGCCAGCTCACCACGGCAGGGGCTAGAGACCCAGTACTTC.

The CDR3 bases are TGTGCCAGCAGCCTCAGCGGGGCCCGGCCTGCGTACTTC. Translating gives CASSLSGARPAYF. V gene TRBV7-2 combines with J gene TRBJ2-5; 7 bases map to TRBD2. CDR1 and CDR2 (germline): SGHTA, FQGNSA. There are 13 residues in the CDR3. The trim removed 5 bases at V and 13 bases at J, leaving 13 bases unmatched. Looking up the rest from reference TRBV7-2 and TRBJ2-5 gives the full variable domain: GAGVSQSPSNKVTEKGKDVELRCDPISGHTALYWYRQSLGQGLEFLIYFQGNSAPDKSGLPSDRFSAERTGGSVSTLTIQRTQQEDSAVYLCASSLSGARPAYFGPGTRLLVL.

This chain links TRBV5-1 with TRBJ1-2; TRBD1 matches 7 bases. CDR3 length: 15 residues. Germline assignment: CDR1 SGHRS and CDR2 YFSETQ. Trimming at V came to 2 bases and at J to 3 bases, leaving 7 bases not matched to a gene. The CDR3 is CASSLHSDRDYGYTF. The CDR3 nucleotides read TGCGCCAGCAGCTTACACAGTGACAGGGACTATGGCTACACCTTC.

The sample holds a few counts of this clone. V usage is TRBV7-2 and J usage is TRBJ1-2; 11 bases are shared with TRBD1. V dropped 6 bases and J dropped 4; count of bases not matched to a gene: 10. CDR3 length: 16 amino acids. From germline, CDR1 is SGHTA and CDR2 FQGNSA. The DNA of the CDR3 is TGTGCCAGCAGTTGGGCGCCCGGGACAGGGGGCTATGGCTACACCTTC. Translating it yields CASSWAPGTGGYGYTF. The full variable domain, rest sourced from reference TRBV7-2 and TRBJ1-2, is GAGVSQSPSNKVTEKGKDVELRCDPISGHTALYWYRQSLGQGLEFLIYFQGNSAPDKSGLPSDRFSAERTGGSVSTLTIQRTQQEDSAVYLCASSWAPGTGGYGYTFGSGTRLTVV.

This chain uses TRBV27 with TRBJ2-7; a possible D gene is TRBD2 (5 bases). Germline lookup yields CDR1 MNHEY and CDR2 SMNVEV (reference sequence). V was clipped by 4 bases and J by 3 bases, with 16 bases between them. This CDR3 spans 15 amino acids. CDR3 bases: TGTGCCAGCAGTTCCACCCTAGAGCGGTACTACGAGCAGTACTTC. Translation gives CASSSTLERYYEQYF.

This CDR3 is CASSQKTGGIQYF. DNA of the CDR3: TGCGCCAGCAGCCAAAAGACAGGGGGGATTCAGTACTTC. The chain carries TRBV4-3 and TRBJ2-7; 9 bases line up with TRBD1. The V gene's germline CDR1 is LGHNA and CDR2 YSLEER. Unmatched junction bases numbered 6, after V lost 2 bases and J lost 10 bases. The CDR3 is 13 amino acids.